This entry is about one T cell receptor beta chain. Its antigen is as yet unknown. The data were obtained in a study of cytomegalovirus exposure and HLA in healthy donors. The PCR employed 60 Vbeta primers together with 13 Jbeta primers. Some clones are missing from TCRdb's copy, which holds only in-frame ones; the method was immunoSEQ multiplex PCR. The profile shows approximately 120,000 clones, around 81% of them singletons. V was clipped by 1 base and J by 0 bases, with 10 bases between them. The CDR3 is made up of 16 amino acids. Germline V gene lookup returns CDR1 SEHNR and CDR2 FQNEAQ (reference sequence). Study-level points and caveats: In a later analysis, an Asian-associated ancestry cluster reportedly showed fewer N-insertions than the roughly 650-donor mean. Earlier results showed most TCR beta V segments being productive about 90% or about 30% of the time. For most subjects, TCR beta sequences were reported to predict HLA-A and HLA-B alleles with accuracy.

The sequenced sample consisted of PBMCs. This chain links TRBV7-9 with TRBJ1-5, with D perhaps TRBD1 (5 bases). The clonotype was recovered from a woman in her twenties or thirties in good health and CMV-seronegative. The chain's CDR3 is CASSLGLGDSNQPQHF. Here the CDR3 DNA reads TGTGCCAGCAGCTTAGGCTTAGGGGATAGCAATCAGCCCCAGCATTTT. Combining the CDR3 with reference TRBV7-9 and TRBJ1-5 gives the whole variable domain DTGVSQNPRHKITKRGQNVTFRCDPISEHNRLYWYRQTLGQGPEFLTYFQNEAQLEKSRLLSDRFSAERPKGSFSTLEIQRTEQGDSAMYLCASSLGLGDSNQPQHFGDGTRLSIL.